The entry below describes one T cell receptor (beta chain). This specimen belongs to a study of blood T cell repertoires in COVID-19. Study-wide background: The study drew acute and convalescent COVID-19 samples from the United States, Italy and Spain.

As processed by the authors: Cell counts per sample came from amplifying reference gene primers. The data were produced by immunoSEQ multiplex PCR, yet TCRdb's version contains in-frame clones alone and is incomplete. V, J and clone size derive from that table, while D and trimming were established from the DNA sequence. The sample lists about 140,000 clones, around 89% occurring once. Trimming left V 1 base short and J 0 bases short, with 11 bases between. The CDR3 covers 16 residues. In germline, CDR1 is SEHNR, CDR2 FQNEAQ (reference sequence). The origin of this receptor is a woman between 55 and 75 years old with active COVID-19. Specimen: peripheral blood. The genes are TRBV7-9 and TRBJ2-3; no clear D. This CDR3 is CASSLGPAHSTDTQYF. The CDR3 DNA sequence: TGTGCCAGCAGCTTAGGACCAGCGCATAGCACAGATACGCAGTATTTT.